Presented here are 26 T cell receptor beta chains from one specimen sequenced in a study of identical twins. TCRdb fed the 5' RACE reads into MiXCR, producing one record per CDR3 protein. The sample shows some 240,000 distinct CDR3 sequences, about 8.5% of them seen only once. These data were likewise used in another study, on yellow fever vaccine responses in identical twins.

Sequenced input: CD8+ T cells sorted from blood. The receptor set was obtained from a woman in her late teens or twenties in good health.

This clonotype has just a few counts. The chain employs TRBV7-8 and TRBJ2-1; D remains ambiguous. V was shortened by 1 base and J by 8 bases, with 21 bases between the two germline ends. This CDR3 has 17 amino acids. Germline V gene sequence: CDR1 SGHVS, CDR2 FQNEAQ. The CDR3 coding sequence is TGTGCCAGCAGCTTAGGGCTAGGCCGAGTGGTGTTTGATGAGCAGTTCTTC. Amino acid sequence: CASSLGLGRVVFDEQFF.

The CDR3 DNA follows: TGTGCCAGCAGCGCTTACGCGGGAGGTGGTTACGAGCAGTACTTC. Its protein is CASSAYAGGGYEQYF. The chain combines TRBV11-2 with TRBJ2-7; TRBD2 agrees at 8 bases. CDR3 length: 15 residues. V was clipped by 5 bases and J by 4 bases; unmatched bases: 10. Germline CDR1 reads SGHAT; CDR2 reads FQNNGV.

This clonotype appeared many times. The chain recombines TRBV5-1 with TRBJ2-3, with 11 bases aligning to TRBD2. V shed 0 bases and J 6 bases; nucleotides not matched to a gene: 6. CDR1 is SGHRS and CDR2 is YFSETQ in the germline V gene. This CDR3 has 16 residues. CDR3 region: CASSLVTSGVWDTQYF. CDR3 in DNA: TGCGCCAGCAGCTTGGTGACTAGCGGGGTATGGGATACGCAGTATTTT.

The chain carries TRBV6-2 or TRBV6-3 and TRBJ2-5; 10 bases line up with TRBD2. This CDR3 region has 16 residues. The germline V gene encodes CDR1 MNHEY and CDR2 SVGEGT. Unmatched junction bases numbered 11, after V lost 4 bases and J lost 6 bases. This CDR3 reads CASSSELAGIVKTQYF. The CDR3 DNA reads TGTGCCAGCAGTTCCGAACTAGCGGGGATTGTGAAGACCCAGTACTTC.

This clonotype came up a few times. The chain joins TRBV29-1 to TRBJ2-5; D may be TRBD2 (5 bases). The CDR3 has 15 residues. Germline V lookup: CDR1 SQVTM, CDR2 ANQGSEA. The germline V and J ends were trimmed by 0 bases and 7 bases, with 18 bases remaining between them. The CDR3 spells CSVEDLGGYKGTQYF. In DNA form, the CDR3 reads TGCAGCGTTGAAGATCTAGGAGGCTATAAGGGGACCCAGTACTTC.

In this sample, this clonotype turned up a few times. The CDR3 spells CASSPGQELSYEQYF. In DNA, the CDR3 is TGTGCCAGCAGCCCTGGGCAGGAGCTCTCCTACGAGCAGTACTTC. The chain is built from TRBV7-9 and TRBJ2-7; D unclear. The germline V gene has CDR1 SEHNR and CDR2 FQNEAQ (reference sequence). CDR3 size: 15 residues. V dropped 5 bases and J dropped 0 bases, with 14 bases sitting between them.

A few counts support this clonotype. V gene TRBV2 combines with J gene TRBJ2-7; D remains ambiguous. The germline V and J ends were trimmed by 3 bases and 0 bases, with 3 bases remaining between them. The CDR3 is 12 residues long. Per germline, CDR1 SNHLY and CDR2 FYNNEI. The CDR3 sequence: CASSEISYEQYF. The CDR3 nucleotides are TGTGCCAGCAGTGAGATCTCCTACGAGCAGTACTTC.

CDR3 sequence: CASSQALKPTSGGHSYNEQFF. As DNA, the CDR3 is TGCGCCAGCAGCCAAGCCCTCAAACCTACTAGCGGGGGCCACTCCTACAATGAGCAGTTCTTC. This rearrangement joins TRBV4-1 to TRBJ2-1, with 11 bases fitting TRBD2. Trimming removed 1 base from V and 0 bases from J; junction bases left unmatched: 14. CDR1 is MGHRA, CDR2 YSYEKL, per germline. The CDR3 has 21 amino acids.

This clonotype was counted at least ten times. The CDR3, as DNA: TGTGCCAGCAGTTTAGGACAGGTTTACGAGCAGTACTTC. Translation: CASSLGQVYEQYF. The chain carries TRBV27 and TRBJ2-7, with 7 positions matching TRBD1. This CDR3 contains 13 residues. CDR1 and CDR2 (germline): MNHEY, SMNVEV (reference sequence). V was pared by 2 bases and J by 4 bases, with 2 bases of the junction left unmatched.

This CDR3 is CASSFGGGPDTQYF. In DNA, the CDR3 is TGTGCCAGCAGCTTTGGTGGGGGCCCAGATACGCAGTATTTT. The gene calls are TRBV5-4 and TRBJ2-3; perhaps TRBD1 as D (6 bases). V shed 2 bases and J shed 4 bases, with 11 bases lying between them. CDR3 length: 14 amino acids. The V gene's germline CDR1 is SGHNT and CDR2 YYREEE (reference sequence).

CDR3 nucleotide sequence: TGTGCCAGCAGTGAAGGAACAGGGGATCGATCCTACGAGCAGTACTTC. Translated: CASSEGTGDRSYEQYF. The chain couples TRBV6-1 to TRBJ2-7; TRBD1 matches 7 bases. In germline, CDR1 is MNHNS, CDR2 SASEGT. J gave up 1 base and V 1 base, and 7 bases lay outside the gene matches. This CDR3 is built from 16 residues.

J is TRBJ2-1 and V is TRBV28; D remains unclear. Looked up from germline, CDR1 is MDHEN and CDR2 is SYDVKM. Trimming took 3 bases from V and 3 from J, leaving 9 bases between them. CDR3 length equals 14 residues. DNA for the CDR3: TGTGCCAGCAGTTTCCTTCCAGGCTACAATGAGCAGTTCTTC. This sequence encodes CASSFLPGYNEQFF. Full variable domain (outside the CDR3, taken from reference TRBV28 and TRBJ2-1): DVKVTQSSRYLVKRTGEKVFLECVQDMDHENMFWYRQDPGLGLRLIYFSYDVKMKEKGDIPEGYSVSREKKERFSLILESASTNQTSMYLCASSFLPGYNEQFFGPGTRLTVL.

This clonotype occurred a few times. The rearrangement uses TRBV7-9 and TRBJ1-1; D is ambiguous. Germline V gives CDR1 SEHNR, CDR2 FQNEAQ (reference sequence). V was trimmed by 4 bases and J by 3 bases, leaving 12 bases between them. The length of the CDR3 is 14 residues. CDR3 loop: CASSYIPEDTEAFF. CDR3 DNA: TGTGCCAGCAGCTACATTCCAGAGGACACTGAAGCTTTCTTT.

The J gene is TRBJ2-3, the V gene TRBV5-1; D may be TRBD2 (6 bases). The CDR3 spans 17 residues. Trimming stripped 0 bases from V and 2 bases from J, with 16 bases between. Germline CDR1 is SGHRS and CDR2 is YFSETQ. The CDR3 protein is CASSLAGLPLITDTQYF. In DNA form, the CDR3 reads TGCGCCAGCAGCTTGGCGGGACTCCCCTTGATCACAGATACGCAGTATTTT.

This clonotype was counted a few times. This chain links TRBV7-8 with TRBJ2-7; maybe TRBD1 (5 bases). The germline V and J ends were trimmed by 1 base and 4 bases, with 14 bases remaining between them. The CDR3 is made up of 15 amino acids. Germline V gene lookup returns CDR1 SGHVS and CDR2 FQNEAQ. CDR3 region: CASSLVSATAYEQYF. In nucleotides, the CDR3 is TGTGCCAGCAGCTTAGTCTCCGCGACAGCTTACGAGCAGTACTTC.

The chain's CDR3 is CSARDSGTSIEQFF. CDR3 DNA: TGCAGTGCTAGAGATAGTGGGACTAGCATTGAGCAGTTCTTC. V and J are TRBV20-1 and TRBJ2-1, with 9 positions matching TRBD2. The CDR3 sequence is 14 residues long. J gave up 9 bases and V 0 bases, and 6 bases lay outside the gene matches. The germline gives CDR1 DFQATT, CDR2 SNEGSKA (reference sequence).

This clonotype was counted a few times. The chain couples TRBV15 to TRBJ2-7; TRBD1 is a possible D gene (5 bases). The CDR3 is 15 amino acids. V lost 0 bases and J 3 bases, leaving 12 bases between the germline ends. From germline, CDR1 is LNHNV and CDR2 YYDKDF (reference sequence). The CDR3 is CATSRERTSSYEQYF. Written as DNA, the CDR3 is TGTGCCACCAGCAGAGAAAGGACATCGAGCTACGAGCAGTACTTC.

This clonotype was counted at least ten times. This rearrangement joins TRBV7-8 to TRBJ2-3, with D unclear. Germline values: CDR1 SGHVS, CDR2 FQNEAQ. This CDR3 has 15 amino acids. V was clipped by 1 base and J by 4 bases, with 12 bases between them. CDR3 sequence: CASSLVPASADTQYF. CDR3 bases: TGTGCCAGCAGCTTAGTCCCCGCATCTGCAGATACGCAGTATTTT.

This clonotype was detected many times. The chain links TRBV27 to TRBJ1-6, with D unclear. The CDR3 loop spans 15 amino acids. V dropped 6 bases and J dropped 0 bases, with 9 bases sitting between them. Germline CDR1 reads MNHEY; CDR2 reads SMNVEV (reference sequence). CDR3 amino acids: CASRSISSYNSPLHF. The DNA for the CDR3 is TGTGCCAGCAGATCAATTAGCTCCTATAATTCACCCCTCCACTTT.

This clonotype was found many times. The chain is built from TRBV4-1 and TRBJ2-2, with 9 bases identical to TRBD1. There are 17 residues in the CDR3. After removal of 1 base from V and 3 bases from J, the junction contained 6 bases not matched to a gene. Per germline, CDR1 MGHRA and CDR2 YSYEKL. CDR3 region: CASSQVRTGAYTGELFF. CDR3 coding DNA: TGCGCCAGCAGCCAAGTGAGGACAGGGGCGTACACCGGGGAGCTGTTTTTT.

Ten or more counts support this clonotype. The V gene is TRBV11-1, the J gene TRBJ2-1, with D unresolved. The germline V gene encodes CDR1 SGHAT and CDR2 FQDESV (reference sequence). The V gene lost 5 bases and the J gene lost 5 bases, with 28 bases spanning the gap. The CDR3 runs 19 residues. The chain's CDR3 is CASSLRPGSALVPDNEQFF. In DNA, the CDR3 is TGTGCCAGCAGCCTAAGGCCCGGGTCGGCGCTAGTCCCTGACAATGAGCAGTTCTTC.

This clonotype occurred many times. The chain links TRBV3-1 to TRBJ2-7; D is uncertain. Germline CDR1 is LGHDT and CDR2 is YNNKEL (reference sequence). CDR3 length: 13 residues. Deletions cut 3 bases from V and 0 bases from J, with 6 bases between. CDR3 in amino acids: CASSHASSYEQYF. The CDR3 nucleotides read TGTGCCAGCAGCCATGCTAGCTCCTACGAGCAGTACTTC.

This clonotype was counted only a few times. The rearrangement links TRBV4-3 to TRBJ2-1; 10 bases are shared with TRBD2. J lost 6 bases, V lost 1 base, and 9 bases had no gene match. The CDR3 loop spans 17 amino acids. CDR1 is LGHNA and CDR2 is YSLEER in the germline V gene. The DNA for the CDR3 is TGCGCCAGCAGCCAAGGCCCAGGACTAGCGGACGCCAATGAGCAGTTCTTC. Amino acid sequence: CASSQGPGLADANEQFF.

This clonotype was counted between two and nine times. The chain couples TRBV4-3 to TRBJ2-1; the match to TRBD2 covers 15 bases. The CDR3 sequence is 16 residues long. Germline V gene data show CDR1 as LGHNA and CDR2 as YSLEER. V gave up 4 bases and J gave up 7 bases; unmatched junction bases: 5. The DNA of the CDR3 is TGCGCCAGCAGCCCATGGACTAGCGGGAGGGAGAATGAGCAGTTCTTC. This sequence encodes CASSPWTSGRENEQFF.

V usage is TRBV9 and J usage is TRBJ2-6; 7 bases are a match to TRBD1. This CDR3 is 16 amino acids long. Germline CDR1 SGDLS, CDR2 YYNGEE. V was clipped by 0 bases and J by 0 bases; unmatched bases: 0. In nucleotides, the CDR3 is TGTGCCAGCAGCGTAGCAGGGGGCTCTGGGGCCAACGTCCTGACTTTC. This sequence encodes CASSVAGGSGANVLTF.

The chain has TRBV24-1 and TRBJ2-3; 7 bases match TRBD2. The germline V gene has CDR1 KGHDR and CDR2 SFDVKD. There are 16 residues in the CDR3. V gave up 3 bases and J gave up 4 bases; unmatched junction bases: 9. CDR3 loop: CATSDPRGVYPDTQYF. The CDR3 DNA sequence: TGTGCCACCAGTGATCCCCGGGGGGTTTATCCAGATACGCAGTATTTT.